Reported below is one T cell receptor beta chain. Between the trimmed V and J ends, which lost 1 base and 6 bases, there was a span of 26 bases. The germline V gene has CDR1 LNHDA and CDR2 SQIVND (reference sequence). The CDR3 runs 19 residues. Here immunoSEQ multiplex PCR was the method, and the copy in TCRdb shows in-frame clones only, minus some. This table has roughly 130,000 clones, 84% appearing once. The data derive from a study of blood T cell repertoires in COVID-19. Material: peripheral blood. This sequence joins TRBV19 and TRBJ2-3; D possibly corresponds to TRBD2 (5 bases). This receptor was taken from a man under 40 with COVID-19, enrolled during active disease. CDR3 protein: CASSIAAQSLLAVTDTQYF. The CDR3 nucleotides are TGTGCCAGTAGTATAGCCGCCCAATCACTGCTAGCCGTTACGGATACGCAGTATTTT.